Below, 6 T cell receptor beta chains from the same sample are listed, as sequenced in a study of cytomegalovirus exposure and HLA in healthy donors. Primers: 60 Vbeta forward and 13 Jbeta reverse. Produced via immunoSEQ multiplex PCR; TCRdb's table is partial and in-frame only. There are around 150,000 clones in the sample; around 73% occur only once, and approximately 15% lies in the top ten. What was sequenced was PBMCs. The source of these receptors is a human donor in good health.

The CDR3 DNA sequence: TGTGCCAGCAGCCAAGTGCTAGCGGAATCCGATACGCAGTATTTT. This translates into CASSQVLAESDTQYF. The chain joins TRBV4-2 to TRBJ2-3, with 7 bases lining up with TRBD2. The CDR3 contains 15 residues. Trimming removed 1 base from V and 6 bases from J; junction bases left unmatched: 7. Germline V gene data show CDR1 as LGHNA and CDR2 as YNFKEQ.

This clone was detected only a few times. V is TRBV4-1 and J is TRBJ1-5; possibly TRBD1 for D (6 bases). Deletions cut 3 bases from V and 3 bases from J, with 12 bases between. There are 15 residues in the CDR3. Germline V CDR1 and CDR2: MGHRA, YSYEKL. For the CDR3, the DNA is TGCGCCAGCAGCCAGGGCAGGGGAATCAATCAGCCCCAGCATTTT. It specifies CASSQGRGINQPQHF.

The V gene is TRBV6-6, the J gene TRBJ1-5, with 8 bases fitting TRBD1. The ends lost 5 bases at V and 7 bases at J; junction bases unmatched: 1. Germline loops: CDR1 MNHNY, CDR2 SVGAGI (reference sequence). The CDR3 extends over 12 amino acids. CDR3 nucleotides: TGTGCCAGCAGTGACAGGGGCCAGCCCCAGCATTTT. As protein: CASSDRGQPQHF.

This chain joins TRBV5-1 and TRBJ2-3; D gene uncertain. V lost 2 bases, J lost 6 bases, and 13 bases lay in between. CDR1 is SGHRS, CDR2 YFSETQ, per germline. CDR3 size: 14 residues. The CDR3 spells CASSLGYKADTQYF. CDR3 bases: TGCGCCAGCAGCTTAGGCTACAAAGCGGATACGCAGTATTTT.

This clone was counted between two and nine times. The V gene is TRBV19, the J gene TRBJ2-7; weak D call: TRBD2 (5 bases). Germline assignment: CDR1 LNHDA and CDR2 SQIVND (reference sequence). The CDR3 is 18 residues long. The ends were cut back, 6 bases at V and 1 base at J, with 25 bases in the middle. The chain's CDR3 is CASSNPPPWRALSYEQYF. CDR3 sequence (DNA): TGTGCCAGTAGCAATCCCCCGCCCTGGCGGGCACTTTCCTACGAGCAGTACTTC. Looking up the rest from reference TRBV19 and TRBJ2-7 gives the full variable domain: DGGITQSPKYLFRKEGQNVTLSCEQNLNHDAMYWYRQDPGQGLRLIYYSQIVNDFQKGDIAEGYSVSREKKESFPLTVTSAQKNPTAFYLCASSNPPPWRALSYEQYFGPGTRLTVT.

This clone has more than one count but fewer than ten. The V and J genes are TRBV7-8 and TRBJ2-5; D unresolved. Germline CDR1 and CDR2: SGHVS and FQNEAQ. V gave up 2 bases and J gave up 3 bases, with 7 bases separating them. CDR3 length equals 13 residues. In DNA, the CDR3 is TGTGCCAGCAGCTTAAATCGAGAAGAGACCCAGTACTTC. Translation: CASSLNREETQYF. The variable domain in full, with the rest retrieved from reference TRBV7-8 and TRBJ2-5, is GAGVSQSPRYKVAKRGQDVALRCDPISGHVSLFWYQQALGQGPEFLTYFQNEAQLDKSGLPSDRFFAERPEGSVSTLKIQRTQQEDSAVYLCASSLNREETQYFGPGTRLLVL.